The 2 T cell receptor beta chains below were found in one sample sequenced in a study of beta chain features in type 1 diabetes. The sequenced template was cDNA made from the entire isolated RNA. Libraries were prepared by immunoSEQ multiplex PCR; TCRdb keeps only in-frame clonotypes and omits some of them. The data show 150,000 to 180,000 clones, around 10% seen once. Sequenced sample: central memory CD4+ T cells from blood. The receptor source for this set is a man aged 18 to 30 in good health.

This clone was seen ten or more times. DNA for the CDR3: TGTGCCAGTAGAGGGCGAGTCCAAGGGGATGAGCAGTTCTTC. As protein: CASRGRVQGDEQFF. The gene calls are TRBV19 and TRBJ2-1, with D perhaps TRBD1 (5 bases). The CDR3 totals 14 residues. V shed 6 bases and J shed 8 bases, with 17 bases lying between them. The germline gives CDR1 LNHDA, CDR2 SQIVND (reference sequence).

This chain joins TRBV7-9 and TRBJ2-5, with D tentatively TRBD1 or TRBD2 (7 bases each). The CDR3 consists of 14 residues. The V end lost 3 bases, the J end lost 6 bases, and 14 bases lay between the germline ends. Looked up from germline, CDR1 is SEHNR and CDR2 is FQNEAQ (reference sequence). CDR3 sequence: CASSLGGGAKTQYF. CDR3 DNA: TGTGCCAGCAGCTTGGGAGGGGGCGCAAAGACCCAGTACTTC.